This TCR beta chain was identified during a study of OX40 agonist ivuxolimab in advanced cancers. Study-wide results and limits: The expanded peripheral T cells' antigen specificity was not determined. It was also the case that some nonresponders had low normalized T-cell clonal expansion.

Turning to this clone: Antigen unknown.

Some clones are missing from TCRdb's copy, which holds only in-frame ones; the method was immunoSEQ multiplex PCR. The data show tens of thousands of clones, with about 88% seen just once and roughly 8% held by the top ten. The CDR3 is made up of 14 amino acids. V was clipped by 5 bases and J by 4 bases; unmatched bases: 6. Germline V lookup: CDR1 SGHTA, CDR2 FQGTGA. This receptor was identified in an adult with an advanced solid tumor such as melanoma, head and neck, liver or kidney cancer. The V call is TRBV7-3, the J call TRBJ2-3; 7 bases are shared with TRBD1. This material consisted of CD4+ or CD8+ T cells sorted from blood, taken in a trial of the OX40 agonist ivuxolimab. Written as DNA, the CDR3 is TGTGCCAGCAGCCCAGGGACAGTCCCAGATACGCAGTATTTT. Residues: CASSPGTVPDTQYF. The whole variable domain, remainder taken from reference TRBV7-3 and TRBJ2-3, is GAGVSQTPSNKVTEKGKYVELRCDPISGHTALYWYRQSLGQGPEFLIYFQGTGAADDSGLPNDRFFAVRPEGSVSTLKIQRTERGDSAVYLCASSPGTVPDTQYFGPGTRLTVL.